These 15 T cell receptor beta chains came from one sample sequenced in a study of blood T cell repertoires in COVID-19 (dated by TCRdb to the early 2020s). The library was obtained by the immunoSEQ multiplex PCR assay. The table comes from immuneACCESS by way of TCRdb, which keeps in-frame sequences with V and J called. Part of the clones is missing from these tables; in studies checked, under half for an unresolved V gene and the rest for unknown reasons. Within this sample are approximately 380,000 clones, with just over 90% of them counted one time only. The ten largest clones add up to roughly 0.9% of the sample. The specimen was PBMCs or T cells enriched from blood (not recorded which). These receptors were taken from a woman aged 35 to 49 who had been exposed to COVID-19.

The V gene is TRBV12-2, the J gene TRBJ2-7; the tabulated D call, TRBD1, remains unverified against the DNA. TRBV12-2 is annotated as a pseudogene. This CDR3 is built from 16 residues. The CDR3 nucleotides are TGTGCAAGTCGCTCCCGTGGGACAGTCCGGACCTACGAGCAGTACTTC. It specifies CASRSRGTVRTYEQYF.

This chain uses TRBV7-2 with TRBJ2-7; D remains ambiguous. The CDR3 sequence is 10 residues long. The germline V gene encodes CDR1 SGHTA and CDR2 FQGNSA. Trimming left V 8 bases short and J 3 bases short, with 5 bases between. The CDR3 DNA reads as TGTGCCAGCGGCAACTACGAGCAGTACTTC. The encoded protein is CASGNYEQYF.

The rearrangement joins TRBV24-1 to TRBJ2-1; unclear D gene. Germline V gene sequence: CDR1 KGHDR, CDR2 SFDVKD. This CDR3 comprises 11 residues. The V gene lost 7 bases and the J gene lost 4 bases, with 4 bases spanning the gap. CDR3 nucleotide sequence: TGTGCCACCAGCTTATACAATGAGCAGTTCTTC. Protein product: CATSLYNEQFF.

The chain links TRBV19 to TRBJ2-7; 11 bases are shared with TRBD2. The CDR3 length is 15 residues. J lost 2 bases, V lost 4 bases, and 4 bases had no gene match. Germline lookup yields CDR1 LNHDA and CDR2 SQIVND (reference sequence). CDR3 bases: TGTGCCAGTAGTAACCCACTAGCGGGAGCCTACGAGCAGTACTTC. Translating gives CASSNPLAGAYEQYF. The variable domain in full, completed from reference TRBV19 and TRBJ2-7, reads DGGITQSPKYLFRKEGQNVTLSCEQNLNHDAMYWYRQDPGQGLRLIYYSQIVNDFQKGDIAEGYSVSREKKESFPLTVTSAQKNPTAFYLCASSNPLAGAYEQYFGPGTRLTVT.

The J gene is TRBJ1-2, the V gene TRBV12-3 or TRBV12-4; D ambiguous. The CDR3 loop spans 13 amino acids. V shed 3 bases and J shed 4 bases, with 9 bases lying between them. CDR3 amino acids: CASSFPGIYGYTF. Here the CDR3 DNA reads TGTGCCAGCAGTTTCCCGGGGATCTATGGCTACACCTTC.

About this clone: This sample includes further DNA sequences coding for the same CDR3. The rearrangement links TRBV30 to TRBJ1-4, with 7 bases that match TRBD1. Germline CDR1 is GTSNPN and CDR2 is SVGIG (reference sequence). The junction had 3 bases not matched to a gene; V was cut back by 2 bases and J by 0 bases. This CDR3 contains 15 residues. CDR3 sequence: CAWSRTGATNEKLFF. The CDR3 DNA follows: TGTGCCTGGAGTCGTACAGGGGCAACTAATGAAAAACTGTTTTTT.

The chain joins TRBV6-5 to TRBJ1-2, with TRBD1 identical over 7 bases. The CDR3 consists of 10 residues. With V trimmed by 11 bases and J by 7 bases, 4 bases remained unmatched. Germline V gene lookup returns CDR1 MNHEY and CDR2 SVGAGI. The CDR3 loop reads CAAYRGGYTF. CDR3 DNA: TGTGCCGCCTACAGGGGTGGCTACACCTTC.

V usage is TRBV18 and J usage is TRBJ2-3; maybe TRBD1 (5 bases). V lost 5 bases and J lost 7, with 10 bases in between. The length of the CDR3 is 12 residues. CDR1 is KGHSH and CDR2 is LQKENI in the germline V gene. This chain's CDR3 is CASSAGWHTQYF. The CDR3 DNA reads TGTGCCAGCTCAGCAGGGTGGCATACGCAGTATTTT.

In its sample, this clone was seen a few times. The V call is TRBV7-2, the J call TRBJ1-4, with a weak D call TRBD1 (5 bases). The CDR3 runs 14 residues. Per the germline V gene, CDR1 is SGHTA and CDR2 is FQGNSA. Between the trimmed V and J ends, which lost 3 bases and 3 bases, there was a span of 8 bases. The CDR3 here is CASSLGQANEKLFF. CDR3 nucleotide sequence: TGTGCCAGCAGCTTGGGGCAGGCTAATGAAAAACTGTTTTTT.

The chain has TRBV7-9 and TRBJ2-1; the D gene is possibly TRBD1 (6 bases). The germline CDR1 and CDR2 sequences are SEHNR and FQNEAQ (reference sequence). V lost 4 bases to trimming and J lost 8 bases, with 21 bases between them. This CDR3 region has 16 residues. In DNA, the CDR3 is TGTGCCAGCAGCTCTAGCCGGGACATCCTCCCCGATGAGCAGTTCTTC. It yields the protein CASSSSRDILPDEQFF.

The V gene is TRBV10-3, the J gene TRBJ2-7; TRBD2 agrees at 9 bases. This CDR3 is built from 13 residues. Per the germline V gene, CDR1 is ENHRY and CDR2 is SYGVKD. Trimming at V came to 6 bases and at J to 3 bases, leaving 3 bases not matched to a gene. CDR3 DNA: TGTGCCATCAGAGGGACTAGCATCTACGAGCAGTACTTC. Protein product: CAIRGTSIYEQYF.

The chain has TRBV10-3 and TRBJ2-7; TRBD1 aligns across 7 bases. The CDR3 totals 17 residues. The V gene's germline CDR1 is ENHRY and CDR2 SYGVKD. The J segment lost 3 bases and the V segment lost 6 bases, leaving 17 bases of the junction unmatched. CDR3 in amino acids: CAIRQFTGEVTLYEQYF. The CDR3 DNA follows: TGTGCCATCAGGCAATTTACAGGGGAAGTGACCCTCTACGAGCAGTACTTC.

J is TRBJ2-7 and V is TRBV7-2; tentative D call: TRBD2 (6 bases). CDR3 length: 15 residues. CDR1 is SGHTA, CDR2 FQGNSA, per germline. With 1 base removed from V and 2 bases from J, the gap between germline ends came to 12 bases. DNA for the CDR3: TGTGCCAGCAGCTTAGAGGGGACTTCCACCTACGAGCAGTACTTC. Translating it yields CASSLEGTSTYEQYF.

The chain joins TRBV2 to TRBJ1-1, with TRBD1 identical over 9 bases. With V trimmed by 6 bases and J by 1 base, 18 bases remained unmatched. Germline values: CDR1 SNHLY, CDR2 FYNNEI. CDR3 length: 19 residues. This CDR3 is CASSMSRDRVNEPNTEAFF. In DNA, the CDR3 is TGTGCCAGCAGCATGAGCCGGGACAGGGTAAACGAGCCGAACACTGAAGCTTTCTTT.

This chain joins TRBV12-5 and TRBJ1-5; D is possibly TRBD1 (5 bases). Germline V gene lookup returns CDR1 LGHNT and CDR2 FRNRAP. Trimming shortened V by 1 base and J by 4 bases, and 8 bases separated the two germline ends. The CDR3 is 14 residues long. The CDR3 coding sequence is TGTGCTAGTGGTTTGGGCCCAGGGAATCAGCCCCAGCATTTT. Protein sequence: CASGLGPGNQPQHF.